This TCR beta chain was identified in a study of blood T cells in healthy people across ages. Points from the study as a whole: Estimates of total diversity, which came from one million sequenced T cells, were considered to be underestimates. Lack of knowledge of donor CMV status possibly confounded expanded clonotype changes. Observed TCR beta diversity showed a strong correlation with the percentage of naive T cells as measured by flow cytometry. Significant beta diversity loss was already apparent by age approximately 38, declining roughly linearly.

In regard to this clonotype: Its specificity is unknown.

A J-beta primer mix and a sample-barcoded 5' primer were used in a second PCR of about 6 to 12 cycles. MiXCR was run by TCRdb on the 5' RACE reads, yielding one entry per CDR3 protein. The table has 800,000 to 900,000 distinct CDR3 sequences, approximately 59% seen once; the top ten hold 25% to 35%. This CDR3 is 14 amino acids long. Trimming pared 1 base from V and 3 bases from J, leaving 9 bases between. The chain couples TRBV12-3 or TRBV12-4 to TRBJ1-2; no clear D. Sample: blood. The receptor was derived from a man aged 25-40 years in good health. The CDR3 here is CASSLGTDDYGYTF. As DNA, the CDR3 is TGTGCCAGCAGTTTAGGGACGGATGACTATGGCTACACCTTC.